These 25 T cell receptor beta chains originate from one sample sequenced in a study of blood T cell repertoires in COVID-19. Assay used: immunoSEQ multiplex PCR; TCRdb lists only in-frame clones, some missing. Altogether about 62,000 clones are present, 85% to 90% being singletons, with the ten largest covering 1%. The sample taken for sequencing was peripheral blood. These receptors were obtained from a man between 65 and 80 years old with acute or convalescent COVID-19.

The chain is built from TRBV29-1 and TRBJ1-5, with 11 nucleotides matching TRBD1. Germline lookup yields CDR1 SQVTM and CDR2 ANQGSEA. The CDR3 length is 14 residues. Trimming removed 4 bases from V and 3 bases from J; junction bases left unmatched: 2. The DNA of the CDR3 is TGCAGCGTTGGGACAGGGGGCAACAATCAGCCCCAGCATTTT. This translates into CSVGTGGNNQPQHF.

The chain joins TRBV15 to TRBJ1-2; no clear D. V lost 4 bases, J lost 2 bases, and 8 bases lay in between. CDR1 and CDR2 (germline): LNHNV, YYDKDF (reference sequence). This CDR3 comprises 13 residues. The CDR3 loop is CATSTGKNYGYTF. CDR3 bases: TGTGCCACCAGCACCGGGAAGAACTATGGCTACACCTTC.

This chain connects TRBV10-3 to TRBJ1-2; weak D call: TRBD1 (6 bases). CDR1 is ENHRY, CDR2 SYGVKD, per germline. V was pared by 2 bases and J by 2 bases, with 15 bases between. The CDR3 runs to 16 residues. This CDR3 is CAISEKLAGVNYGYTF. The CDR3 nucleotides are TGTGCCATCAGTGAGAAGCTGGCAGGGGTGAACTATGGCTACACCTTC.

The chain carries TRBV7-3 and TRBJ2-7, with unresolved D. V dropped 2 bases and J dropped 5 bases, with 10 bases sitting between them. This CDR3 comprises 13 residues. Germline CDR1 and CDR2: SGHTA and FQGTGA. In DNA form, the CDR3 reads TGTGCCAGCAGCTTACGTCCGGTCGACGAGCAGTACTTC. It encodes CASSLRPVDEQYF.

This chain joins TRBV5-6 and TRBJ2-1; unclear D gene. CDR1 SGHDT and CDR2 YYEEEE come from the germline V gene. V was pared by 0 bases and J by 6 bases, with 10 bases between. There are 14 residues in the CDR3. CDR3 sequence: CASSLDTLINEQFF. The CDR3 bases are TGTGCCAGCAGCTTGGATACGCTAATCAATGAGCAGTTCTTC.

The rearrangement joins TRBV6-1 to TRBJ1-1; D ambiguous. CDR1 is MNHNS and CDR2 is SASEGT in the germline V gene. Trimming shortened V by 2 bases and J by 1 base, and 8 bases separated the two germline ends. The length of the CDR3 is 14 residues. The CDR3 here is CASSEHQKNTEAFF. The CDR3 DNA sequence: TGTGCCAGCAGTGAACATCAGAAGAACACTGAAGCTTTCTTT.

This clone was observed once. The chain uses TRBV3-1 (or the pseudogene TRBV3-2) and TRBJ2-7; 13 bases map to TRBD2. The CDR3 has 18 amino acids. V lost 0 bases and J lost 1; bases outside the gene matches: 6. CDR1 is LGHDT and CDR2 is YNNKEL in the germline V gene (reference sequence). Written as DNA, the CDR3 is TGTGCCAGCAGCCAAGAAACCCTACTAGCGGGAGGGTCCTACGAGCAGTACTTC. It is translated as CASSQETLLAGGSYEQYF.

Only a few counts were recorded for this clone. The rearrangement joins TRBV5-1 to TRBJ2-5; D is unresolved. The CDR3 runs to 13 residues. Trimming removed 1 base from V and 2 bases from J, with 6 bases in between. CDR1 is SGHRS, CDR2 YFSETQ, per germline. The CDR3 DNA reads as TGCGCCAGCAGCTTGTGGCAGCAAGAGACCCAGTACTTC. Translation gives CASSLWQQETQYF.

The V gene is TRBV24-1, the J gene TRBJ2-3; D is unclear. With 2 bases removed from V and 4 bases from J, the gap between germline ends came to 6 bases. The germline CDR1 and CDR2 sequences are KGHDR and SFDVKD. This CDR3 region has 13 residues. The CDR3 sequence: CATSDSRSDTQYF. For the CDR3, the DNA is TGTGCCACCAGTGATTCCCGTTCAGATACGCAGTATTTT.

The V call is TRBV5-4, the J call TRBJ2-5, with D possibly being TRBD2 (6 bases). The CDR3 spans 14 residues. Germline V gives CDR1 SGHNT, CDR2 YYREEE (reference sequence). V dropped 6 bases and J dropped 3 bases, with 15 bases sitting between them. CDR3 region: CASNLGGSEETQYF. In DNA, the CDR3 is TGTGCCAGCAATTTGGGAGGATCCGAAGAGACCCAGTACTTC.

V and J are TRBV6-5 and TRBJ2-1, with D unresolved. Per germline, CDR1 MNHEY and CDR2 SVGAGI. Trimming left V 0 bases short and J 9 bases short, with 9 bases between. The CDR3 runs to 13 residues. The CDR3 protein is CASSYSPLSEQFF. As DNA, the CDR3 is TGTGCCAGCAGTTACTCTCCTCTATCTGAGCAGTTCTTC.

The chain has TRBV5-1 and TRBJ1-5; TRBD1 aligns across 8 bases. The CDR3 has 14 residues. V was clipped by 0 bases and J by 7 bases; unmatched bases: 3. Per germline, CDR1 SGHRS and CDR2 YFSETQ. CDR3 sequence: CASSLAGGGQPQHF. CDR3 DNA sequence: TGCGCCAGCAGCTTGGCAGGGGGCGGGCAGCCCCAGCATTTT.

The rearrangement uses TRBV6-5 and TRBJ2-7; 7 nucleotides agree with TRBD2. V gave up 0 bases and J gave up 3 bases; unmatched junction bases: 5. The CDR3 consists of 15 residues. Germline CDR1 and CDR2: MNHEY and SVGAGI. The CDR3 spells CASSYSWGGFYEQYF. CDR3 DNA: TGTGCCAGCAGTTACTCTTGGGGGGGATTCTACGAGCAGTACTTC.

The CDR3 bases are TGCGCCAGCAGCTTGGGGACAGGCTACGAGCAGTACTTC. Translating gives CASSLGTGYEQYF. The chain is built from TRBV5-1 and TRBJ2-7; TRBD1 aligns across 7 bases. CDR1 is SGHRS, CDR2 YFSETQ, per germline. J was trimmed by 3 bases and V by 0 bases; bases with no gene match: 0. CDR3 size: 13 residues.

This chain links TRBV27 with TRBJ1-2, with 9 nucleotides matching TRBD1. Germline V gene data show CDR1 as MNHEY and CDR2 as SMNVEV (reference sequence). The trim removed 6 bases at V and 7 bases at J, leaving 9 bases unmatched. The CDR3 has 14 amino acids. The CDR3 DNA follows: TGTGCCAGCAGCCCGGACAGGGGACGGGGTGGCTACACCTTC. This sequence encodes CASSPDRGRGGYTF.

The V and J genes are TRBV28 and TRBJ2-1; the D gene is possibly TRBD2 (5 bases). Germline-derived CDR1 and CDR2 are MDHEN and SYDVKM. The V end lost 5 bases, the J end lost 11 bases, and 16 bases lay between the germline ends. The CDR3 extends over 13 amino acids. CDR3 coding DNA: TGTGCCAGCAGTCCACGGACTCCGCCGAAGCAGTTCTTC. Protein sequence: CASSPRTPPKQFF.

CDR3 nucleotide sequence: TGCGCCAGCAGGGCCGGGACAGGGGCTGGCAATCAGCCCCAGCATTTT. Its translation: CASRAGTGAGNQPQHF. The chain carries TRBV10-2 and TRBJ1-5, with 10 bases matching TRBD1. The V segment lost 6 bases and the J segment 2 bases; nucleotides outside the gene matches: 7. The CDR3 loop spans 16 amino acids. Per germline, CDR1 WSHSY and CDR2 SAAADI.

The V and J genes are TRBV6-5 and TRBJ2-5, with TRBD1 as a possible D gene (5 bases). CDR1 and CDR2 from the germline V gene are MNHEY and SVGAGI. Trimming removed 8 bases at V and 2 bases at J, with 12 bases between. The CDR3 is 13 residues long. The CDR3 region has the DNA TGTGCCAGCTCCGGACACGTTCAAGAGACCCAGTACTTC. Translating gives CASSGHVQETQYF.

The chain links TRBV5-1 to TRBJ1-1; 9 bases are shared with TRBD1. The CDR3 loop spans 15 amino acids. Germline CDR1 reads SGHRS; CDR2 reads YFSETQ. Losses at the gene ends were 5 bases for V and 5 bases for J; bases not matched to a gene: 10. CDR3: CASRREGTGSTEAFF. Here the CDR3 DNA reads TGCGCCAGCAGGAGAGAAGGGACAGGGTCTACTGAAGCTTTCTTT.

The V call is TRBV11-2, the J call TRBJ2-3, with TRBD2 matching 10 bases. CDR1 and CDR2 from the germline V gene are SGHAT and FQNNGV. The CDR3 is 15 residues long. V shed 2 bases and J 5 bases; nucleotides not matched to a gene: 4. CDR3 sequence reads: CASSLQRGGQDTQYF. DNA for the CDR3: TGTGCCAGCAGCTTACAGCGGGGGGGCCAAGATACGCAGTATTTT.

The chain joins TRBV10-2 to TRBJ1-5; 9 bases are shared with TRBD1. J was trimmed by 3 bases and V by 6 bases; bases with no gene match: 9. This CDR3 is built from 16 residues. Germline CDR1 is WSHSY and CDR2 is SAAADI. This CDR3 reads CASRDTGGASNQPQHF. CDR3 nucleotides: TGCGCCAGCAGGGATACAGGGGGCGCCTCCAATCAGCCCCAGCATTTT.

The table lists this clone with a count of one. This chain connects TRBV7-9 to TRBJ2-5; no firm D call. Germline assignment: CDR1 SEHNR and CDR2 FQNEAQ (reference sequence). CDR3 length: 12 residues. Trimming removed 7 bases at V and 5 bases at J, with 11 bases between. CDR3 in amino acids: CASTTRGETQYF. The CDR3 coding sequence is TGTGCCAGCACCACAAGAGGCGAGACCCAGTACTTC.

The chain carries TRBV18 and TRBJ1-6; 9 positions agree with TRBD1. CDR1 is KGHSH, CDR2 LQKENI, per germline. CDR3 size: 13 residues. V lost 6 bases to trimming and J lost 8 bases; unmatched junction nucleotides: 2. This CDR3 is CASSGQGDSPLHF. In DNA, the CDR3 is TGTGCCAGCTCGGGACAGGGAGATTCACCCCTCCACTTT.

V usage is TRBV19 and J usage is TRBJ1-1, with D perhaps TRBD1 (6 bases). Between the trimmed V and J ends, which lost 2 bases and 2 bases, there was a span of 9 bases. CDR1 LNHDA and CDR2 SQIVND come from the germline V gene (reference sequence). The CDR3 consists of 14 residues. The CDR3 DNA reads as TGTGCCAGTAGTATACTACAGGGCAACACTGAAGCTTTCTTT. This codes for CASSILQGNTEAFF.

The chain joins TRBV11-1 to TRBJ2-7; weak D call: TRBD2 (5 bases). Germline-derived CDR1 and CDR2 are SGHAT and FQDESV (reference sequence). The CDR3 loop spans 14 amino acids. The germline V and J ends were trimmed by 4 bases and 7 bases, with 17 bases remaining between them. CDR3 sequence reads: CASSYSGNSREQYF. The CDR3 DNA reads TGTGCCAGCAGCTACAGCGGCAACTCCAGGGAGCAGTACTTC. Based on the CDR3 plus reference TRBV11-1 and TRBJ2-7, the full variable domain is EAEVAQSPRYKITEKSQAVAFWCDPISGHATLYWYRQILGQGPELLVQFQDESVVDDSQLPKDRFSAERLKGVDSTLKIQPAELGDSAMYLCASSYSGNSREQYFGPGTRLTVT.